This entry lists 31 T cell receptor beta chains sequenced from one sample in a study of blood T cell repertoires in COVID-19. The method was immunoSEQ multiplex PCR; TCRdb's version includes in-frame clones alone and lacks a portion of them. The sample comprises 450,000 or so clones, around 90% of which are singletons, and 0.8% to 1% rests with the top ten. Input material: peripheral blood. The receptors shown here come from a man aged 18-30 years with COVID-19, enrolled during active disease.

The chain recombines TRBV19 with TRBJ2-6; D not resolved. CDR3 size: 13 residues. The V end lost 9 bases, the J end lost 1 base, and 7 bases lay between the germline ends. Germline V gene data show CDR1 as LNHDA and CDR2 as SQIVND (reference sequence). CDR3 residues: CASGTSGANVLTF. Written as DNA, the CDR3 is TGTGCCAGCGGTACTTCTGGGGCCAACGTCCTGACTTTC.

This chain joins TRBV6-6 and TRBJ2-1, with a possible D match to TRBD2 (6 bases). Germline V gene data show CDR1 as MNHNY and CDR2 as SVGAGI (reference sequence). V was trimmed by 5 bases and J by 7 bases, leaving 18 bases between them. The CDR3 spans 15 residues. The CDR3 is CASSAKGTPTNEQFF. The CDR3 coding sequence is TGTGCCAGCAGTGCCAAAGGGACTCCCACGAATGAGCAGTTCTTC.

This chain uses TRBV11-2 with TRBJ2-7; TRBD2 aligns across 8 bases. V shed 2 bases and J 0 bases; nucleotides not matched to a gene: 6. The CDR3 loop spans 16 amino acids. Germline-derived CDR1 and CDR2 are SGHAT and FQNNGV. CDR3 protein: CASSLQRGLISYEQYF. The CDR3, as DNA: TGTGCCAGCAGCTTACAGCGGGGGTTAATCTCCTACGAGCAGTACTTC.

The chain recombines TRBV2 with TRBJ2-6; 7 bases match TRBD1. The germline V gene has CDR1 SNHLY and CDR2 FYNNEI. V lost 6 bases and J lost 3; bases outside the gene matches: 5. The CDR3 consists of 15 residues. The CDR3 region is CASSLRGNGANVLTF. CDR3 coding DNA: TGTGCCAGCAGCCTCAGGGGGAATGGGGCCAACGTCCTGACTTTC. The complete variable domain, with remaining parts taken from reference TRBV2 and TRBJ2-6, reads EPEVTQTPSHQVTQMGQEVILRCVPISNHLYFYWYRQILGQKVEFLVSFYNNEISEKSEIFDDQFSVERPDGSNFTLKIRSTKLEDSAMYFCASSLRGNGANVLTFGAGSRLTVL.

The chain recombines TRBV19 with TRBJ2-3; 8 nucleotides line up with TRBD2. The ends lost 4 bases at V and 5 bases at J; junction bases unmatched: 11. The CDR3 contains 16 residues. CDR1 and CDR2 (germline): LNHDA, SQIVND (reference sequence). CDR3 sequence (DNA): TGTGCCAGTAGTAGGGGACTAGTACCTCTGGGAGATACGCAGTATTTT. Translating it yields CASSRGLVPLGDTQYF.

The gene calls are TRBV12-3 or TRBV12-4 and TRBJ1-1, with D uncertain. V lost 3 bases and J 8 bases, leaving 7 bases between the germline ends. This CDR3 region has 11 residues. The CDR3 is CASSFGEEAFF. For the CDR3, the DNA is TGTGCCAGCAGTTTCGGGGAAGAAGCTTTCTTT.

V gene TRBV29-1 combines with J gene TRBJ2-7; possibly TRBD2 for D (5 bases). The CDR3 consists of 11 residues. V lost 5 bases to trimming and J lost 5 bases, with 10 bases between them. Germline V CDR1 and CDR2: SQVTM, ANQGSEA. The DNA for the CDR3 is TGCAGCGTTTACAGCGGCCACGAGCAGTACTTC. This gives the protein CSVYSGHEQYF.

The chain uses TRBV6-6 and TRBJ2-2; 12 bases align to TRBD2. The CDR3 runs to 18 residues. Looked up from germline, CDR1 is MNHNY and CDR2 is SVGAGI (reference sequence). Trimming at V came to 5 bases and at J to 3 bases, leaving 10 bases not matched to a gene. CDR3 loop: CASSPRLAGALYTGELFF. DNA for the CDR3: TGTGCCAGCAGTCCAAGACTAGCGGGGGCCCTATACACCGGGGAGCTGTTTTTT.

The chain joins TRBV19 to TRBJ1-1; a possible D gene is TRBD1 (6 bases). Trimming cost V 6 bases and J 4 bases, with 18 bases left between them. The CDR3 covers 15 residues. Germline lookup yields CDR1 LNHDA and CDR2 SQIVND (reference sequence). The CDR3 DNA follows: TGTGCCAGTAGCCCATACAGGGAGGGAGGCACTGAAGCTTTCTTT. It specifies CASSPYREGGTEAFF.

The V call is TRBV4-1, the J call TRBJ1-6; D is unclear. CDR3 length: 16 amino acids. The V end lost 0 bases, the J end lost 7 bases, and 13 bases lay between the germline ends. Germline V gives CDR1 MGHRA, CDR2 YSYEKL. The CDR3: CASSQELSVFNSPLHF. In nucleotides, the CDR3 is TGCGCCAGCAGCCAAGAATTATCGGTTTTCAATTCACCCCTCCACTTT.

This sequence joins TRBV6-5 and TRBJ2-7, with 8 bases fitting TRBD1. Germline trimming cut 6 bases from V and 5 bases from J; bases unmatched to any gene: 6. The CDR3 extends over 13 amino acids. Looked up from germline, CDR1 is MNHEY and CDR2 is SVGAGI. The CDR3 here is CASSKTGADEQYF. The CDR3 nucleotides are TGTGCCAGCAGCAAGACAGGGGCAGACGAGCAGTACTTC.

This clone was observed a single time. V and J are TRBV18 and TRBJ2-3, with D maybe TRBD2 (6 bases). V lost 4 bases, J lost 4 bases, and 12 bases lay in between. The germline CDR1 and CDR2 sequences are KGHSH and LQKENI. This CDR3 has 14 residues. CDR3 nucleotide sequence: TGTGCCAGCTCACTCTCCGCGGGACCAGATACGCAGTATTTT. Translated: CASSLSAGPDTQYF.

The CDR3 DNA sequence: TGTGCCAGCAGCGGGACAGGGGGTCGTGGCTACACCTTC. This codes for CASSGTGGRGYTF. The chain combines TRBV6-5 with TRBJ1-2; 11 bases are shared with TRBD1. Germline trimming cut 6 bases from V and 7 bases from J; bases unmatched to any gene: 4. Germline-derived CDR1 and CDR2 are MNHEY and SVGAGI. CDR3 size: 13 residues.

In its sample, this clone was seen once. The V gene is TRBV11-3, the J gene TRBJ1-4; TRBD1 agrees at 8 bases. The germline V gene has CDR1 SGHNT and CDR2 YENEEA. The CDR3 spans 14 residues. J was trimmed by 8 bases and V by 4 bases; bases with no gene match: 6. This chain's CDR3 is CASSWSRDREKLFF. CDR3 nucleotide sequence: TGTGCCAGCAGCTGGTCCCGGGACAGGGAAAAACTGTTTTTT. Variable domain in full (rest from reference TRBV11-3 and TRBJ1-4): EAGVVQSPRYKIIEKKQPVAFWCNPISGHNTLYWYLQNLGQGPELLIRYENEEAVDDSQLPKDRFSAERLKGVDSTLKIQPAELGDSAVYLCASSWSRDREKLFFGSGTQLSVL.

The chain joins TRBV30 to TRBJ2-7, with D maybe TRBD2 (5 bases). V lost 0 bases and J lost 12, with 12 bases in between. Germline values: CDR1 GTSNPN, CDR2 SVGIG (reference sequence). CDR3 length: 11 amino acids. The CDR3 coding sequence is TGTGCCTGGAGTGTAGGGCCGGCGGGGTACTTC. Translating gives CAWSVGPAGYF.

The rearrangement links TRBV5-1 to TRBJ1-4, with TRBD1 matching 9 bases. This CDR3 is built from 15 residues. The V gene end was trimmed by 4 bases and the J gene end by 5 bases; junction bases not matched to a gene: 6. Looked up from germline, CDR1 is SGHRS and CDR2 is YFSETQ. Here the CDR3 DNA reads TGCGCCAGCAGCAAAATGGGACAGGGAAATGAAAAACTGTTTTTT. It specifies CASSKMGQGNEKLFF.

Only one count was recorded for this clone. The V call is TRBV2, the J call TRBJ1-5, with 10 bases fitting TRBD1. Losses at the gene ends were 6 bases for V and 1 base for J; bases not matched to a gene: 6. CDR3 length: 16 residues. Germline CDR1 is SNHLY and CDR2 is FYNNEI. CDR3 residues: CASSEGQGLSNQPQHF. The CDR3 region has the DNA TGTGCCAGCAGCGAGGGACAGGGGCTCAGCAATCAGCCCCAGCATTTT.

V usage is TRBV5-1 and J usage is TRBJ2-3; D possibly corresponds to TRBD2 (5 bases). Germline V gene lookup returns CDR1 SGHRS and CDR2 YFSETQ. The V gene lost 2 bases and the J gene lost 4 bases, with 14 bases spanning the gap. This CDR3 is built from 15 residues. In DNA, the CDR3 is TGCGCCAGCAGCTTTAACGGGATAGGATCAGATACGCAGTATTTT. Protein: CASSFNGIGSDTQYF.

The gene calls are TRBV5-5 and TRBJ2-2, with D tentatively TRBD1 (6 bases). Trimming took 0 bases from V and 0 from J, leaving 9 bases between them. CDR3 length: 16 residues. The germline CDR1 and CDR2 sequences are SGHKS and YYEKEE (reference sequence). Written as DNA, the CDR3 is TGTGCCAGCAGCTTGGGACAGGCAGCGAACACCGGGGAGCTGTTTTTT. It yields the protein CASSLGQAANTGELFF.

This rearrangement joins TRBV5-1 to TRBJ1-2; TRBD1 aligns across 8 bases. There are 15 residues in the CDR3. The J segment lost 7 bases and the V segment lost 0 bases, leaving 8 bases of the junction unmatched. Germline V CDR1 and CDR2: SGHRS, YFSETQ. The CDR3 sequence is CASSLGTPDRGGYTF. The CDR3 coding sequence is TGCGCCAGCAGCTTGGGGACCCCCGACAGGGGTGGCTACACCTTC.

This clone was seen only once. The rearrangement links TRBV10-1 to TRBJ1-3, with TRBD1 as a possible D gene (6 bases). CDR1 WNHNN and CDR2 SYGVQD come from the germline V gene (reference sequence). This CDR3 contains 13 residues. CDR3 in DNA: TGCGAGTACAGGGAAGACTCTGGAAACACCATATATTTT. As protein: CEYREDSGNTIYF.

V and J are TRBV19 and TRBJ1-5; a weak D match, TRBD1 (5 bases). V lost 3 bases and J 0 bases, leaving 9 bases between the germline ends. CDR1 and CDR2 from the germline V gene are LNHDA and SQIVND (reference sequence). This CDR3 has 15 amino acids. The CDR3 DNA reads TGTGCCAGTAGTATGGGGCGCTATAGCAATCAGCCCCAGCATTTT. Residues: CASSMGRYSNQPQHF.

V usage is TRBV7-2 and J usage is TRBJ2-5; 8 bases are a match to TRBD2. The germline CDR1 and CDR2 sequences are SGHTA and FQGNSA. Trimming cost V 1 base and J 5 bases; bases outside gene matches: 6. This CDR3 has 15 residues. The CDR3 protein is CASSLDRGGRETQYF. The CDR3, as DNA: TGTGCCAGCAGCTTAGATCGGGGGGGCCGGGAGACCCAGTACTTC.

V gene TRBV10-2 combines with J gene TRBJ2-5, with TRBD2 identical over 12 bases. J gave up 4 bases and V 0 bases, and 9 bases lay outside the gene matches. CDR1 is WSHSY, CDR2 SAAADI, per germline. This CDR3 is 18 amino acids long. The chain's CDR3 is CASSESGLAGGRRETQYF. CDR3 DNA sequence: TGCGCCAGCAGTGAGTCGGGTCTAGCGGGAGGGAGGAGAGAGACCCAGTACTTC.

The genes are TRBV5-1 and TRBJ1-2; 9 bases match TRBD1. From germline, CDR1 is SGHRS and CDR2 YFSETQ. This CDR3 comprises 12 residues. Unmatched junction bases numbered 3, after V lost 4 bases and J lost 8 bases. The CDR3 protein is CASSPGQGGYTF. The DNA of the CDR3 is TGCGCCAGCAGCCCGGGACAGGGCGGCTACACCTTC.

The chain carries TRBV7-6 and TRBJ2-5, with D possibly TRBD1 on 6 matching bases. The V and J ends lost 2 bases and 3 bases respectively, with 13 bases between them. The CDR3 runs 15 residues. The germline V gene has CDR1 SGHVS and CDR2 FNYEAQ. DNA of the CDR3: TGTGCCAGCAGCTTACGGAGACAGGTTAAAGAGACCCAGTACTTC. It is translated as CASSLRRQVKETQYF.

The V and J genes are TRBV10-3 and TRBJ2-7, with 11 bases aligning to TRBD2. Looked up from germline, CDR1 is ENHRY and CDR2 is SYGVKD. V shed 4 bases and J 2 bases; nucleotides not matched to a gene: 10. CDR3 length equals 17 residues. CDR3 nucleotides: TGTGCCATCAGTGTCCCCTCGGGACTAGCGGAGACCTACGAGCAGTACTTC. This translates into CAISVPSGLAETYEQYF.

This chain uses TRBV29-1 with TRBJ2-1; 10 bases agree with TRBD2. With 4 bases clipped from V and 6 bases from J, the junction kept 9 bases outside the gene matches. The CDR3 totals 15 residues. CDR1 is SQVTM and CDR2 is ANQGSEA in the germline V gene. The CDR3 protein is CSVAFLAGGSNEQFF. The CDR3 nucleotides read TGCAGCGTTGCCTTTTTAGCGGGAGGCTCCAATGAGCAGTTCTTC.

The gene calls are TRBV27 and TRBJ2-7; no definite D call. Germline assignment: CDR1 MNHEY and CDR2 SMNVEV (reference sequence). Trimming pared 0 bases from V and 1 base from J, leaving 4 bases between. This CDR3 comprises 13 residues. The CDR3 nucleotides are TGTGCCAGCAGTTTATCGACATCCTACGAGCAGTACTTC. Encoded protein: CASSLSTSYEQYF.

The rearrangement uses TRBV5-1 and TRBJ2-1; TRBD2 matches at 12 bases. The CDR3 totals 15 residues. Per the germline V gene, CDR1 is SGHRS and CDR2 is YFSETQ. J lost 2 bases, V lost 5 bases, and 2 bases had no gene match. CDR3 bases: TGCGCCAGCAGTTCTAGCGGGGGGGCCTACAATGAGCAGTTCTTC. It is translated as CASSSSGGAYNEQFF.

The genes are TRBV19 and TRBJ1-1; 7 nucleotides align to TRBD1. Germline CDR1 LNHDA, CDR2 SQIVND (reference sequence). The CDR3 contains 15 residues. V was pared by 6 bases and J by 1 base, with 8 bases of the junction left unmatched. The CDR3 DNA sequence: TGTGCCAGTAGCCGTGGGACAGCTAGGAACACTGAAGCTTTCTTT. This sequence encodes CASSRGTARNTEAFF.